This section outlines one T cell receptor beta chain sequence together with its context. Its antigen remains unknown. These data are taken from a study of Ad26.COV2.S vaccination and SARS-CoV-2 variants. Study information: Once, or twice with 56 days between doses, Ad26.COV2.S was given intramuscularly. Study-wide points: Placebo and vaccine recipients had non-spike TCR breadth that was similar. Considerable breadth of spike-specific CD8+ and CD4+ T cell responses has reportedly been documented following vaccination.

Treatment noted: roughly 20 received Ad26.COV2.S at low or high dose, single or two shots; several received placebo; per-sample allocation not given. Sampling took place 63 days after the first vaccine or placebo injection. The individual, an adult aged 18-55 years, was a donor in Boston. Clones were read by immunoSEQ multiplex PCR, and TCRdb kept only the in-frame ones, dropping some. The data show hundreds of thousands of clones, 89% seen once. Germline lookup yields CDR1 ENHRY and CDR2 SYGVKD. V lost 10 bases and J lost 10, with 15 bases in between. The CDR3 extends over 11 amino acids. The sequence was obtained from a person aged 18 to 59 who received the Ad26.COV2.S COVID-19 vaccine or a placebo. The specimen was peripheral blood, collected in a trial of Ad26.COV2.S vaccine versus placebo. The chain recombines TRBV10-3 with TRBJ2-3; the D is unclear. CDR3 nucleotide sequence: TGTGCCACCACGGAAGGGTTTTCGCAGTATTTT. Protein: CATTEGFSQYF.